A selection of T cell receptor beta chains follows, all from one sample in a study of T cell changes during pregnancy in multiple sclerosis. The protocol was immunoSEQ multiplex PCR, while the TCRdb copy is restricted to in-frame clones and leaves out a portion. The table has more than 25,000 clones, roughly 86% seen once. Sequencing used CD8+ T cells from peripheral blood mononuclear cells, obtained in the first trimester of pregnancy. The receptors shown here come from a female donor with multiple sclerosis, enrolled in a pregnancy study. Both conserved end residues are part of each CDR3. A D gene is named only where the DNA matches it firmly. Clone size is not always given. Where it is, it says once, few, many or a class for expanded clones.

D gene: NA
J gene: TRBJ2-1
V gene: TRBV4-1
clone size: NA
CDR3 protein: CASSQDPNPDNEQFF
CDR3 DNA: TGCGCCAGCAGCCAAGATCCGAACCCGGACAATGAGCAGTTCTTC

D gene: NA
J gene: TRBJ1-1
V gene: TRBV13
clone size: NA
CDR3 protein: CASSSQIKNTEAFF
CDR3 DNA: TGTGCCAGCAGCTCACAGATAAAGAACACTGAAGCTTTCTTT

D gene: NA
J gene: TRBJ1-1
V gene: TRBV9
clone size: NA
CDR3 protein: CASSVKGEVDTEAFF
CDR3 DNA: TGTGCCAGCAGCGTCAAGGGGGAAGTTGACACTGAAGCTTTCTTT

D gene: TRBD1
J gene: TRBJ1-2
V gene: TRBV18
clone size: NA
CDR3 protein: CASSPRTGRGGPPDGYTF
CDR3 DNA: TGTGCCAGCTCACCCAGGACAGGGCGAGGAGGGCCTCCCGATGGCTACACCTTC

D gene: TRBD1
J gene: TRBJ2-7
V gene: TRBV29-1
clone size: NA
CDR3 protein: CSVESAGQGGEQYF
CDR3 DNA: TGCAGCGTTGAAAGCGCGGGACAGGGTGGTGAGCAGTACTTC

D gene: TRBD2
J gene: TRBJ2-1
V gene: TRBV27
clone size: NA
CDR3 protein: CASRRAGGHNEQFF
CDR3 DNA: TGTGCCAGCAGGCGAGCGGGGGGCCACAATGAGCAGTTCTTC

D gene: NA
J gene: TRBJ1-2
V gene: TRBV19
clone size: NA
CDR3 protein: CASSAGANYGYTF
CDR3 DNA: TGTGCCAGTAGCGCAGGGGCTAACTATGGCTACACCTTC

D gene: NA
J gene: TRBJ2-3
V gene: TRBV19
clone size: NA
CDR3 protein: CASSIEAGGSGDTQYF
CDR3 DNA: TGTGCCAGTAGTATTGAGGCAGGGGGGTCGGGAGATACGCAGTATTTT

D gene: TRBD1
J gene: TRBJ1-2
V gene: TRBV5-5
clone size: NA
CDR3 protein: CASSLYGTGDPNYGYTF
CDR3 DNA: TGTGCCAGCAGCTTGTATGGGACAGGGGACCCCAACTATGGCTACACCTTC

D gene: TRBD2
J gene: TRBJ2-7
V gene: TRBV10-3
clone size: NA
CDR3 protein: CAINSGLAGERTYEQYF
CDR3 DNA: TGTGCCATCAATTCTGGACTAGCGGGAGAACGGACCTACGAGCAGTACTTC

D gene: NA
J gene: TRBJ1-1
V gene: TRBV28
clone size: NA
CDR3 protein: CASSLVGGNTEAFF
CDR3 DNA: TGTGCCAGCAGTTTGGTAGGGGGGAACACTGAAGCTTTCTTT

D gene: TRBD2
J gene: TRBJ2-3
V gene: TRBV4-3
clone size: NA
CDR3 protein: CASSQGTSGVTDTQYF
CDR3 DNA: TGCGCCAGCAGCCAAGGGACTAGCGGGGTCACAGATACGCAGTATTTT

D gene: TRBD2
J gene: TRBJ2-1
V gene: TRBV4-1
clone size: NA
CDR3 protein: CASSQDQAGGFFDNEQFF
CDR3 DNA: TGCGCCAGCAGCCAAGATCAAGCGGGAGGTTTTTTTGACAATGAGCAGTTCTTC

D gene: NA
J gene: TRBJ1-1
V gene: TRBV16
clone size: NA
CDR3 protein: CASSQTNRAGKNTEAFF
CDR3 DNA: TGTGCCAGCAGCCAGACTAACAGGGCTGGGAAGAACACTGAAGCTTTCTTT

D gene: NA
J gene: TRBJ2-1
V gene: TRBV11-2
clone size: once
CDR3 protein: CASSHYNEQFF
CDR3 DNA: TGTGCCAGCAGCCATTACAATGAGCAGTTCTTC

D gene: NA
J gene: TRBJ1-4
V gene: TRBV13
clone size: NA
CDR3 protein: CASSSGTGQEKLFF
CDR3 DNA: TGTGCCAGCAGCTCGGGGACCGGACAGGAAAAACTGTTTTTT

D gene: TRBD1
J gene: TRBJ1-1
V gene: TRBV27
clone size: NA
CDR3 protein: CASSLGGGTGQGFPFF
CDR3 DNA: TGTGCCAGCAGTTTAGGTGGTGGGACGGGACAGGGTTTCCCTTTCTTT

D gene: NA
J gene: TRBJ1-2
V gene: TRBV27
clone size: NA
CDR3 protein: CASSLSRGGGYGYTF
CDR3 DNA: TGTGCCAGCAGTTTATCGCGGGGGGGTGGGTATGGCTACACCTTC

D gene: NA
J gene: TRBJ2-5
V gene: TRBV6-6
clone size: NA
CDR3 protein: CASSYQQETQYF
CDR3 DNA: TGTGCCAGCAGTTACCAACAAGAGACCCAGTACTTC

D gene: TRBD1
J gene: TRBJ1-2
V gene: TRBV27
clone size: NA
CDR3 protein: CASSPGQIYYGYTF
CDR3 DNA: TGTGCCAGCAGTCCGGGACAGATTTACTATGGCTACACCTTC

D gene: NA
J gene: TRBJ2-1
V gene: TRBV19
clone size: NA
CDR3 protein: CASSPRTTFNEQFF
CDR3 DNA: TGTGCCAGTAGTCCACGGACTACCTTCAATGAGCAGTTCTTC

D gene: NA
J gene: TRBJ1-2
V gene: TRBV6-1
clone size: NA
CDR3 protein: CASRERTASNYGYTF
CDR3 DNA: TGTGCCAGCAGGGAGAGGACAGCCTCTAACTATGGCTACACCTTC

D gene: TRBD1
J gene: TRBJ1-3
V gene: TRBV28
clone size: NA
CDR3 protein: CASSSTGYGNTIYF
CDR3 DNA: TGTGCCAGCAGCTCGACAGGGTACGGAAACACCATATATTTT

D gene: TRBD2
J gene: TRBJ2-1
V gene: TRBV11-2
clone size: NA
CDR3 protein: CASSGGGLAGGSEQFF
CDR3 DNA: TGTGCCAGCAGCGGGGGGGGACTAGCGGGAGGGAGTGAGCAGTTCTTC

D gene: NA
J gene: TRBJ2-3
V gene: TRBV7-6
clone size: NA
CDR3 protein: CASSQGWGTQYF
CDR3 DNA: TGTGCCAGCAGCCAGGGGTGGGGGACGCAGTATTTT

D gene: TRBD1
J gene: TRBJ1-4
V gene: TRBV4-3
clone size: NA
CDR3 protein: CASSLGQGREKLFF
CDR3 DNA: TGCGCCAGCAGCCTAGGACAGGGGCGTGAAAAACTGTTTTTT

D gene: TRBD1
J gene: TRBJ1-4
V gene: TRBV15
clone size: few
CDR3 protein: CATSNGQGASEKLFF
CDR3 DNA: TGTGCCACCAGCAACGGACAGGGGGCGAGTGAAAAACTGTTTTTT

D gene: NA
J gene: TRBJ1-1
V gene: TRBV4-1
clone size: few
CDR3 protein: CASSVAMNTEAFF
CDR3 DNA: TGCGCCAGCAGCGTAGCGATGAACACTGAAGCTTTCTTT

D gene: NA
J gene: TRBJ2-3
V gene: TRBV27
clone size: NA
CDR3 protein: CASSLLEFLDTQYF
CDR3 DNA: TGTGCCAGCAGTTTATTGGAGTTCTTGGATACGCAGTATTTT

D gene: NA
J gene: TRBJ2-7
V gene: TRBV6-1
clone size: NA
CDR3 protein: CASSEGEAGVYEQYF
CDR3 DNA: TGTGCCAGCAGTGAAGGAGAGGCAGGGGTCTACGAGCAGTACTTC

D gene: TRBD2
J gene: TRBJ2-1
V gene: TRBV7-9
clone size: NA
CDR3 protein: CASNLHGGGLYNEQFF
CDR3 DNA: TGTGCCAGCAACCTACATGGGGGAGGGCTCTACAATGAGCAGTTCTTC

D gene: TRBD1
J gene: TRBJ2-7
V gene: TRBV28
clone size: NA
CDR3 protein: CASSDYRDRRSEQYF
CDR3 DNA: TGTGCCAGCAGCGACTACCGGGACAGGAGGAGCGAGCAGTACTTC

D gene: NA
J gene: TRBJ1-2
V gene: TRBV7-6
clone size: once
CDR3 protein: CASSSLPGDGYTF
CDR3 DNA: TGTGCCAGCAGCTCCCTCCCAGGTGATGGCTACACCTTC

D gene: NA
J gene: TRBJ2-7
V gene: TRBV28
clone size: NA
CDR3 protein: CASSFDRRAYEQYF
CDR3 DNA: TGTGCCAGCAGTTTCGATCGCCGAGCCTACGAGCAGTACTTC

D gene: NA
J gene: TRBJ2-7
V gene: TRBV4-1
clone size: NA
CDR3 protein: CASSQRDGGIYEQYF
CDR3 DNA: TGCGCCAGCAGCCAGAGGGACGGAGGGATCTACGAGCAGTACTTC

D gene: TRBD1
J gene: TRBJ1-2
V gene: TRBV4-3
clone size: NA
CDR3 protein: CASSQAGQGWVYGYTF
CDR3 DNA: TGCGCCAGCAGCCAGGCCGGACAGGGTTGGGTCTATGGCTACACCTTC

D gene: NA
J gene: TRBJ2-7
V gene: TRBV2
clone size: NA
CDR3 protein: CASSEGRGRSYEQYF
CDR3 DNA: TGTGCCAGCAGTGAAGGTAGGGGTAGGTCCTACGAGCAGTACTTC

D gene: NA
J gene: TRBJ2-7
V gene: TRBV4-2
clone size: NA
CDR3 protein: CASSQEGGEQYF
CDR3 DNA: TGTGCCAGCAGCCAAGAGGGGGGCGAGCAGTACTTC

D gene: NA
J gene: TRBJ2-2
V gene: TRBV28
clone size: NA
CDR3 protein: CASSPYLAIRSTGELFF
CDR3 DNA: TGTGCCAGCAGTCCCTATCTAGCGATCCGCTCCACCGGGGAGCTGTTTTTT

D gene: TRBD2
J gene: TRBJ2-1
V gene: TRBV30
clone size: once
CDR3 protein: CAWSVGMRGGDNEQFF
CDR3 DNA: TGTGCCTGGAGCGTAGGTATGCGCGGGGGAGACAATGAGCAGTTCTTC